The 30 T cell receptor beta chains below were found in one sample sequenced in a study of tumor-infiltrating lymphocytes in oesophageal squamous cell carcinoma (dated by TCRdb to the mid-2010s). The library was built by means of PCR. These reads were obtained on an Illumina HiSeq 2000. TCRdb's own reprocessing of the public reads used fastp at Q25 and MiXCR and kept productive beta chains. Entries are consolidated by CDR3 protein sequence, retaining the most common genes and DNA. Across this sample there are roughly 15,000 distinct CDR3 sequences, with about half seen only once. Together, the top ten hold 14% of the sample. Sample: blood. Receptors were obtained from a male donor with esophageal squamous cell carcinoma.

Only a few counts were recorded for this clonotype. The CDR3 bases are TGTGCCAGCAGTTACTCTCGGATCTCTGGAAACACCATATATTTT. Translating gives CASSYSRISGNTIYF. The V gene is TRBV6-6, the J gene TRBJ1-3; D unclear. The V end was cut by 0 bases, the J end by 0 bases, with 6 bases between. Germline assignment: CDR1 MNHNY and CDR2 SVGAGI (reference sequence). CDR3 size: 15 residues.

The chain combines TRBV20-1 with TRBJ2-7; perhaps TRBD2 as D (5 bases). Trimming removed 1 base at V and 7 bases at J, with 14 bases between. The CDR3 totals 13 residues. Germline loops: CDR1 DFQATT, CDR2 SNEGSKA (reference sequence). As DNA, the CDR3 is TGCAGTGCTAGAGTATCGGGATACAATGAGCAGTACTTC. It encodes CSARVSGYNEQYF.

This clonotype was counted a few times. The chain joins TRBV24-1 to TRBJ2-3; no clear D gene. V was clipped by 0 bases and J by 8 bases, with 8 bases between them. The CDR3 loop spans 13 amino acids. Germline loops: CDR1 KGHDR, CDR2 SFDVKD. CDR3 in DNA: TGTGCCACCAGTGATTTGGCCTACGGTACGCAGTATTTT. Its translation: CATSDLAYGTQYF.

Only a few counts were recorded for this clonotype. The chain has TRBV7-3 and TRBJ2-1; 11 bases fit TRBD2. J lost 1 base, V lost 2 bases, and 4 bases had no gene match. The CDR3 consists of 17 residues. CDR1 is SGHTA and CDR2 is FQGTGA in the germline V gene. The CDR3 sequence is CASSLRLAGRSYNEQFF. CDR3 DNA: TGTGCCAGCAGCTTACGACTAGCGGGACGTTCCTACAATGAGCAGTTCTTC.

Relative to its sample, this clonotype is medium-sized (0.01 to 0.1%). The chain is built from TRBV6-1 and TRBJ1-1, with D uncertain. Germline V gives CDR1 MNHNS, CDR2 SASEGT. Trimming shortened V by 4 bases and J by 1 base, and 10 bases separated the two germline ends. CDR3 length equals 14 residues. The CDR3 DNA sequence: TGTGCCAGCAGTGCCAGCGTGGCGAACACTGAAGCTTTCTTT. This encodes CASSASVANTEAFF.

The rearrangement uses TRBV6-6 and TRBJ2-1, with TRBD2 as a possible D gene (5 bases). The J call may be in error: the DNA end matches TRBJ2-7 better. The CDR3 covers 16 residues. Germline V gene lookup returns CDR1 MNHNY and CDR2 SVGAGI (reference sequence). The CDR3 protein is CASSYSGRTNRREQYF. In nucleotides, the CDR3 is TGTGCCAGCAGTTACAGCGGCAGGACCAACCGAAGAGAGCAGTACTTC.

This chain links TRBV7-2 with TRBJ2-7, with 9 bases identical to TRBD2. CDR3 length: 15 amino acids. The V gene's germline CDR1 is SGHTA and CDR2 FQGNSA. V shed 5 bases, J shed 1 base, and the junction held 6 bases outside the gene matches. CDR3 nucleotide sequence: TGTGCCAGCAGCGTTACTAGCGGGTTTTCCTACGAGCAGTACTTC. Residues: CASSVTSGFSYEQYF.

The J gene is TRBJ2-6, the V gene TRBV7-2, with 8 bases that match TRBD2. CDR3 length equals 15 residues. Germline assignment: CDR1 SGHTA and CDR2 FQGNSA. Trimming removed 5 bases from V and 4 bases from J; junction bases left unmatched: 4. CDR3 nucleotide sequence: TGTGCCAGCAGCGCGACTAGCGCCGGGGCCAACGTCCTGACTTTC. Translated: CASSATSAGANVLTF. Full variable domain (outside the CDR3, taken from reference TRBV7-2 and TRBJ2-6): GAGVSQSPSNKVTEKGKDVELRCDPISGHTALYWYRQSLGQGLEFLIYFQGNSAPDKSGLPSDRFSAERTGGSVSTLTIQRTQQEDSAVYLCASSATSAGANVLTFGAGSRLTVL.

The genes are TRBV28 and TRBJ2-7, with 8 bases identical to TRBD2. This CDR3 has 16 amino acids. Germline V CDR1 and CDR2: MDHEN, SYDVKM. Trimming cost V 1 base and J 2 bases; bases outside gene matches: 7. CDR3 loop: CASSLSPAGAPYEQYF. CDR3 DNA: TGTGCCAGCAGTTTATCTCCAGCGGGAGCCCCCTACGAGCAGTACTTC.

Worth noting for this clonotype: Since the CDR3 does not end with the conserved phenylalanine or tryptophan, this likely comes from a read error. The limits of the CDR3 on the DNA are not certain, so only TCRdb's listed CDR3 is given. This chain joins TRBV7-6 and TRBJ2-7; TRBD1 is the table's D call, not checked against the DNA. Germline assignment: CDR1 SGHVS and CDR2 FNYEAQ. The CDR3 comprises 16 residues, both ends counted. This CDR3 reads CASSLGGQGIEQYFGS.

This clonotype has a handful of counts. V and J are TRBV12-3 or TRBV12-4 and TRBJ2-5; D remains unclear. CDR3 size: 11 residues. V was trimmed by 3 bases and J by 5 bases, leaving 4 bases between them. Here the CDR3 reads CASSFRETQYF. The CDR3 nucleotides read TGTGCCAGCAGTTTCCGGGAGACCCAGTACTTC.

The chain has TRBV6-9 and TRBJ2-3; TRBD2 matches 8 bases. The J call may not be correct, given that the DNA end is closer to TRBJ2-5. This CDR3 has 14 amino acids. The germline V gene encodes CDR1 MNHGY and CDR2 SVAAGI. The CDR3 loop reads CASSYQAGAETQYF. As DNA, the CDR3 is TGTGCCAGCAGTTATCAAGCGGGAGCCGAGACCCAGTACTTC.

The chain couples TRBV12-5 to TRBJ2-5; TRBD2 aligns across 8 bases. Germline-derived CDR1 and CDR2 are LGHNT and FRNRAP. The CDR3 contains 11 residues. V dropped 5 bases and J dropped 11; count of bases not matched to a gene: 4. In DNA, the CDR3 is TGTGCTAGTGGTCCCGGGAGGGAGCAGTACTTC. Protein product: CASGPGREQYF.

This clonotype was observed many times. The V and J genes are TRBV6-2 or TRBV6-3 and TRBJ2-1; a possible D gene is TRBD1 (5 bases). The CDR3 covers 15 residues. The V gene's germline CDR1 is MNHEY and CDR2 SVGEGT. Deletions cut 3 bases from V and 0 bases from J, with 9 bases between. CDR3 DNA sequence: TGTGCCAGCAGTTATGGCAGGGACTCCTACAATGAGCAGTTCTTC. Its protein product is CASSYGRDSYNEQFF.

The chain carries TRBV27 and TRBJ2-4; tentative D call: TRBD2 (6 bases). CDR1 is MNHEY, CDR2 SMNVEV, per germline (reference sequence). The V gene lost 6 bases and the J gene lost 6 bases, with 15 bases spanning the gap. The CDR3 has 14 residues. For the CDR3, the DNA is TGTGCCAGCAGCCTGGGGAGGAAGGGAAACATTCAGTACTTC. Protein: CASSLGRKGNIQYF.

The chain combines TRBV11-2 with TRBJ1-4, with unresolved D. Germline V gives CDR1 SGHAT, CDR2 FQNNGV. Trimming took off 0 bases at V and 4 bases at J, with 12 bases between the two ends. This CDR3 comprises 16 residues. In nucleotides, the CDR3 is TGTGCCAGCAGCTTAGAGTATGAACTCAGTAATGAAAAACTGTTTTTT. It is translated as CASSLEYELSNEKLFF.

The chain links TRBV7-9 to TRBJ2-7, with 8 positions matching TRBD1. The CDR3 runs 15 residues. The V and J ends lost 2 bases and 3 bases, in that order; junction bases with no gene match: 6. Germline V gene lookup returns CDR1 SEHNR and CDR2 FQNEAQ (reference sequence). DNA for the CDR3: TGTGCCAGCAGCTTAAGGGCAGGGGGCGACTACGAGCAGTACTTC. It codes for CASSLRAGGDYEQYF.

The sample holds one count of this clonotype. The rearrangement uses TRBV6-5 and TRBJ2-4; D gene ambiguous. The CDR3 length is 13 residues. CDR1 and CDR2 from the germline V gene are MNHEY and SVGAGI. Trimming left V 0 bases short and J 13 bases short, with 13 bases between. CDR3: CASSYSPDNEQYF. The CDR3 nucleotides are TGTGCCAGCAGTTACTCACCCGACAATGAGCAGTACTTC.

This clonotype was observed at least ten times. The CDR3 bases are TGCGCCAGCAGCTTGGAGGATTCGGAGACCCAGTACTTC. Its translation is CASSLEDSETQYF. The V and J genes are TRBV5-1 and TRBJ2-5, with unresolved D. CDR1 and CDR2 from the germline V gene are SGHRS and YFSETQ. The CDR3 has 13 amino acids. V was shortened by 0 bases and J by 5 bases, with 8 bases between the two germline ends.

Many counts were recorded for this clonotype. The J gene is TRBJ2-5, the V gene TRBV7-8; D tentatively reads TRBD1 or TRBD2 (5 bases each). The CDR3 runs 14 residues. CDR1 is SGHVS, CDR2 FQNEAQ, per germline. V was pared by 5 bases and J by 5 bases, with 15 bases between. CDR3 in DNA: TGTGCCAGCAGCCCCGGGACCGGAAGGGAGACCCAGTACTTC. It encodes CASSPGTGRETQYF.

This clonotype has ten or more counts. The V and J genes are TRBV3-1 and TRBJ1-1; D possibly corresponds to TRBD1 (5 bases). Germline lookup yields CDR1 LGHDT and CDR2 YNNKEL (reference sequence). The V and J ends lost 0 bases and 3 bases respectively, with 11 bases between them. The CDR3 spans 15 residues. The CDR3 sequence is CASSQDPGRDTEAFF. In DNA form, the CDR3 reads TGTGCCAGCAGCCAAGATCCGGGGCGCGACACTGAAGCTTTCTTT.

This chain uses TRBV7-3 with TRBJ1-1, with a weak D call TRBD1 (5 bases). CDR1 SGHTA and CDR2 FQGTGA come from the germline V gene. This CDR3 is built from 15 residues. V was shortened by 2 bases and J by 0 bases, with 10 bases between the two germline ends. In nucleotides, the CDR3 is TGTGCCAGCAGCTTAGGGGGGTTCTTGAACACTGAAGCTTTCTTT. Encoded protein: CASSLGGFLNTEAFF.

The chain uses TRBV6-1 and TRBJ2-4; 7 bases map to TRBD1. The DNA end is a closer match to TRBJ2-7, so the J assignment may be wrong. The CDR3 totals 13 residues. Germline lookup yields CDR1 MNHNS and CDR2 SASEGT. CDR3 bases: TGTGCCAGCAGACGGGACAGTATCTACGAGCAGTACTTC. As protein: CASRRDSIYEQYF.

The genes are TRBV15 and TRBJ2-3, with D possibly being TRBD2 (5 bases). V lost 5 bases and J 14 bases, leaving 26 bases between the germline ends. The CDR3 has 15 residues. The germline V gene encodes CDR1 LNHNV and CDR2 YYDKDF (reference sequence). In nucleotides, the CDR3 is TGTGCCACCAGCGCTCGGACGGGGAACACCGGGGAGCTGTATTTT. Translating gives CATSARTGNTGELYF.

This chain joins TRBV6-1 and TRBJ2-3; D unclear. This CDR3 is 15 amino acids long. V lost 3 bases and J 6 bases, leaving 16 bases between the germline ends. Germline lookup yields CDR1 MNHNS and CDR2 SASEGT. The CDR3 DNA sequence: TGTGCCAGCAGTGAGGAGCCTTACCAAGCCGATACGCAGTATTTT. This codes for CASSEEPYQADTQYF.

In DNA, the CDR3 is TGTGCCAGCAGCCCAGTGAACAATGGTGAAGCTTTCTTT. This codes for CASSPVNNGEAFF. This chain links TRBV14 with TRBJ1-1; D is ambiguous. CDR3 length: 13 residues. CDR1 SGHDN and CDR2 FVKESK come from the germline V gene. The V gene lost 4 bases and the J gene lost 7 bases, with 13 bases spanning the gap. Full variable domain (outside the CDR3, taken from reference TRBV14 and TRBJ1-1): EAGVTQFPSHSVIEKGQTVTLRCDPISGHDNLYWYRRVMGKEIKFLLHFVKESKQDESGMPNNRFLAERTGGTYSTLKVQPAELEDSGVYFCASSPVNNGEAFFGQGTRLTVV.

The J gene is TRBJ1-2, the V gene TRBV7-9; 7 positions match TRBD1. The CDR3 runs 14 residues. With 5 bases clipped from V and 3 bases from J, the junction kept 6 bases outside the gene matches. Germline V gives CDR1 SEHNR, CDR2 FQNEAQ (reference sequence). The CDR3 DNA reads TGTGCCAGCAGCGCCTACGACAGGGACTATGGCTACACCTTC. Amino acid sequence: CASSAYDRDYGYTF.

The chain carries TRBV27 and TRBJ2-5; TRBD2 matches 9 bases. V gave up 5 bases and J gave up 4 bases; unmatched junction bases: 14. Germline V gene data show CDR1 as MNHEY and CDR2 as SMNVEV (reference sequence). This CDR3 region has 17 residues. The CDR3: CASSPYLSGSQAETQYF. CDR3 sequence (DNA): TGTGCCAGCAGTCCATACCTTAGCGGGAGTCAGGCAGAGACCCAGTACTTC.

The CDR3 loop reads CASESGRSYNEQFF. In DNA, the CDR3 is TGTGCCAGCGAATCGGGACGGTCCTACAATGAGCAGTTCTTC. The chain is built from TRBV12-3 or TRBV12-4 and TRBJ2-5; D assignment may be TRBD1 or TRBD2 (5 bases each). The DNA matches TRBJ2-1 better at its end, which makes the J call doubtful. This CDR3 is 14 amino acids long.

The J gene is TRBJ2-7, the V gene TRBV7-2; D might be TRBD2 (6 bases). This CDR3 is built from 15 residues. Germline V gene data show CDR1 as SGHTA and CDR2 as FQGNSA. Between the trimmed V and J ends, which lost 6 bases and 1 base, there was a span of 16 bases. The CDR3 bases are TGTGCCAGCAGTGGGGACTGGCGGGGATCCTACGAGCAGTACTTC. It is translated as CASSGDWRGSYEQYF. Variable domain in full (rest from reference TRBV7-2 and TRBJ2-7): GAGVSQSPSNKVTEKGKDVELRCDPISGHTALYWYRQSLGQGLEFLIYFQGNSAPDKSGLPSDRFSAERTGGSVSTLTIQRTQQEDSAVYLCASSGDWRGSYEQYFGPGTRLTVT.